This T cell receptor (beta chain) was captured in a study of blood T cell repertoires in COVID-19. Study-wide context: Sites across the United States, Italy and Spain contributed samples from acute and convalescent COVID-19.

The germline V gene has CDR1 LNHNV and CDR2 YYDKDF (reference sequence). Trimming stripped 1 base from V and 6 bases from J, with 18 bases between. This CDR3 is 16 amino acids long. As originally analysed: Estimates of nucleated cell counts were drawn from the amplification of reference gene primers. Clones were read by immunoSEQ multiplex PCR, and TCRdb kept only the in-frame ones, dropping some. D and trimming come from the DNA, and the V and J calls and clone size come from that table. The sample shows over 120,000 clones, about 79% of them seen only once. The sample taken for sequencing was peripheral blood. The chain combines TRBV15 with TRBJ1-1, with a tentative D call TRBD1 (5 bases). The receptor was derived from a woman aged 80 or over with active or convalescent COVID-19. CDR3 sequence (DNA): TGTGCCACCAGCAGAGGATATCAAGGGGCACAACCTGAAGCTTTCTTT. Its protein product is CATSRGYQGAQPEAFF.